The present entry profiles one T cell receptor (beta chain) with its context. This specimen belongs to a study of blood T cell repertoires in COVID-19. The CDR3 runs to 13 residues. The J segment lost 3 bases and the V segment lost 5 bases, leaving 1 base of the junction unmatched. The germline gives CDR1 WSHSY, CDR2 SAAADI. TCRdb's table, derived via immunoSEQ multiplex PCR, lists solely in-frame clones and lacks some. Counted here are 300,000 to 400,000 clones, 88% occurring once; the ten biggest clones make up over 0.9%. The chain joins TRBV10-2 to TRBJ2-7, with 10 nucleotides matching TRBD1. The sample was PBMCs or T cells enriched from blood (not recorded which). The TCR was taken from a woman aged 30 to 39 with acute COVID-19. Written as DNA, the CDR3 is TGCGCCAGCAGTCGGACAGGGGGCTACGAGCAGTACTTC. Translating it yields CASSRTGGYEQYF.